The clone carrying this T cell receptor beta chain was detected a few times. One base away lies a much larger clone, so this may be a sequencing read error. Sequencing was done on patients that had shown CD8+CD57+ cell expansion by flow cytometry. This record comes from a study of CD8+CD57+ T cells in acquired aplastic anemia. Profiling that covered TCR beta VDJ and CDR3 relied on genomic DNA as its template. TCRdb analysed the reads with MiXCR anew, one entry per CDR3 protein. In the table there are around 120,000 distinct CDR3 sequences, about 40% of which are singletons. With 5 bases removed from V and 3 bases from J, the gap between germline ends came to 10 bases. CDR1 and CDR2 from the germline V gene are MRHNA and SNTAGT. This CDR3 spans 13 amino acids.

This TCR derives from a human donor with aplastic anemia. The sample taken for sequencing was sorted CD4+, CD8+, or CD8+CD57+ T cells (not recorded which) from PBMCs. The rearrangement joins TRBV6-4 to TRBJ1-1; D remains ambiguous. For the CDR3, the DNA is TGTGCCAGCAGTAAAAGGGAGGACACTGAAGCTTTCTTT. Encoded protein: CASSKREDTEAFF.